This is a list of T cell receptor beta chains from one sample in a study of glioma-infiltrating T cells. TCRdb used MiXCR to reprocess the multiplex PCR reads, holding one entry per CDR3 protein. The data show about 93,000 distinct CDR3 sequences, with about 37% seen just once and 30% to 40% held by the top ten. Input material: glioma tissue, nonneoplastic brain tissue, or PBMCs (not recorded which). The receptors were gathered from a human donor with low-grade glioma or glioblastoma, undergoing nonglioma brain surgery, or in good health (not recorded which). Each CDR3 is given without its conserved first and last residue. The order of the fields is V gene, clone size, J gene, CDR3 protein. Clone size appears in some rows only: once, few, many, or a class for an expanded clone.

V gene: TRBV5-1; clone size: many; J gene: TRBJ2-7; CDR3 protein: ASSLEVSSYEQY
V gene: TRBV20-1; clone size: many; J gene: TRBJ2-3; CDR3 protein: SARPPGGSTDTQY
V gene: TRBV2; clone size: NA; J gene: TRBJ1-5; CDR3 protein: ASRGQLAQPQH
V gene: TRBV6-2/TRBV6-3; clone size: NA; J gene: TRBJ2-1; CDR3 protein: ASNPAGTRSFYEQF
V gene: TRBV27; clone size: NA; J gene: TRBJ2-1; CDR3 protein: ASSSLGLAVNDNEQF
V gene: TRBV7-2; clone size: many; J gene: TRBJ2-7; CDR3 protein: ASSYAPAGGYEQY
V gene: TRBV7-6; clone size: NA; J gene: NA; CDR3 protein: ASSFRLSGGPGNEQF
V gene: TRBV18; clone size: many; J gene: TRBJ1-1; CDR3 protein: ASSPRPGTVSLNTEAF
V gene: TRBV30; clone size: NA; J gene: TRBJ2-1; CDR3 protein: AWRQSSCNEQF
V gene: TRBV7-8; clone size: many; J gene: TRBJ2-2; CDR3 protein: ASSLLAGGDGELF
V gene: TRBV9; clone size: many; J gene: TRBJ1-1; CDR3 protein: ASSVMVRSPLEAF
V gene: TRBV2; clone size: many; J gene: TRBJ1-4; CDR3 protein: ASRDRVGNEKLF
V gene: TRBV11-3; clone size: once; J gene: TRBJ2-7; CDR3 protein: ASRLVVGGDYEQY
V gene: TRBV2; clone size: many; J gene: TRBJ2-5; CDR3 protein: ASSGGQAGQETQY
V gene: TRBV20-1; clone size: many; J gene: TRBJ2-6; CDR3 protein: SARMAAGANVLT
V gene: TRBV6-1; clone size: NA; J gene: TRBJ2-3; CDR3 protein: ASSERATQY
V gene: TRBV5-1; clone size: many; J gene: TRBJ2-3; CDR3 protein: ASSSGFTDTQY
V gene: TRBV20-1; clone size: NA; J gene: TRBJ2-7; CDR3 protein: SPVQGTYEQY
V gene: TRBV14; clone size: many; J gene: TRBJ1-3; CDR3 protein: ASSRKYSGVGNTIY
V gene: TRBV27; clone size: many; J gene: TRBJ1-6; CDR3 protein: ASSLFGTNTFDSPLH
V gene: TRBV6-5; clone size: NA; J gene: TRBJ2-7; CDR3 protein: AISYAAGGREQY
V gene: TRBV29-1; clone size: many; J gene: TRBJ1-2; CDR3 protein: SVGRRQNYGYT
V gene: TRBV5-4; clone size: many; J gene: TRBJ2-7; CDR3 protein: ASSLWTSGSGEQY
V gene: TRBV20-1; clone size: NA; J gene: TRBJ1-1; CDR3 protein: SARDPGATEAF
V gene: TRBV20-1; clone size: NA; J gene: TRBJ1-1; CDR3 protein: GARPGGVTGAF
V gene: TRBV30; clone size: NA; J gene: TRBJ1-5; CDR3 protein: AWRAGKEGNQPQH
V gene: TRBV7-6; clone size: NA; J gene: TRBJ2-5; CDR3 protein: ASSSYSLKLGEETQY
V gene: TRBV27; clone size: NA; J gene: TRBJ2-7; CDR3 protein: ASSIYLCSVVDTYEQY
V gene: TRBV10-1; clone size: many; J gene: TRBJ2-1; CDR3 protein: ASSESKGGNEQF
V gene: TRBV7-9; clone size: NA; J gene: TRBJ1-1; CDR3 protein: ASGFSGPMNTEAF
V gene: TRBV19; clone size: few; J gene: TRBJ2-7; CDR3 protein: ASSYLLADELRKDSYEQY
V gene: TRBV2; clone size: NA; J gene: TRBJ2-1; CDR3 protein: ASTRDRGDNEQF
V gene: TRBV6-1; clone size: many; J gene: TRBJ1-2; CDR3 protein: ASSEEGASLSGYT
V gene: TRBV30; clone size: NA; J gene: TRBJ2-7; CDR3 protein: AWRDAYEQY
V gene: TRBV7-2; clone size: many; J gene: TRBJ1-5; CDR3 protein: ASSLDSRGVQPQH
V gene: TRBV7-3; clone size: many; J gene: TRBJ1-2; CDR3 protein: ASSLNPGYGYT
V gene: TRBV29-1; clone size: NA; J gene: TRBJ2-3; CDR3 protein: SVVPLTGTDTQY
V gene: TRBV27; clone size: NA; J gene: TRBJ2-2; CDR3 protein: ASSLIAGELF
V gene: TRBV18; clone size: NA; J gene: TRBJ2-3; CDR3 protein: ASSPAGGRTDTQY
V gene: TRBV12-3/TRBV12-4; clone size: many; J gene: TRBJ2-7; CDR3 protein: ASSFPGVYEQY
V gene: TRBV7-8; clone size: many; J gene: TRBJ2-1; CDR3 protein: ASSLGQGVYEQF
V gene: TRBV20-1; clone size: many; J gene: TRBJ1-6; CDR3 protein: SARVLQGDSPLH
V gene: TRBV11-2; clone size: many; J gene: TRBJ1-1; CDR3 protein: ASSEHDRGVGTEAF
V gene: TRBV2; clone size: many; J gene: TRBJ2-1; CDR3 protein: ASSGERDGEQF
V gene: TRBV10-3; clone size: many; J gene: TRBJ2-5; CDR3 protein: AISDWGAGETQY
V gene: TRBV6-1; clone size: many; J gene: TRBJ2-7; CDR3 protein: ASSDRDRAYEQY
V gene: TRBV19; clone size: NA; J gene: TRBJ2-1; CDR3 protein: ASSMFPILAGGPLGEQF
V gene: TRBV11-2; clone size: NA; J gene: TRBJ2-7; CDR3 protein: ASSLRPDRAGQGHEQY
V gene: TRBV10-2; clone size: many; J gene: TRBJ2-3; CDR3 protein: ASRGGPGFDTQY
V gene: TRBV6-2/TRBV6-3; clone size: NA; J gene: TRBJ2-7; CDR3 protein: ASSYSTGRYGDNEQD
V gene: TRBV4-2; clone size: many; J gene: TRBJ1-2; CDR3 protein: ASSQGDRGNYGYT
V gene: TRBV18; clone size: many; J gene: TRBJ2-5; CDR3 protein: ASSREETQY
V gene: TRBV19; clone size: NA; J gene: TRBJ2-7; CDR3 protein: ATSIGQVTFYEQY
V gene: TRBV27; clone size: NA; J gene: TRBJ1-5; CDR3 protein: ASSARNRGGKQPQH